Here is one T cell receptor (beta chain) with its context. This clonotype appeared a single time. It lacks a known antigen. The input lacks base qualities; no much larger clone sits a single base away. A single read constitutes weak evidence. Trimming removed 4 bases from V and 7 bases from J, leaving 15 bases between the germline ends. Spanning cysteine to phenylalanine, the CDR3 consists of 13 amino acids. The sequence is cut down to CDR3 DNA, 39 bases in frame from base 1. The germline V gene encodes CDR1 SGHTS and CDR2 YDEGEE. Every donor in the study was a healthy Caucasian. Three pairs of female monozygotic twins, all aged about 18 to 29 years, were included in the twin cohort. Positive isolation kits from Invitrogen were used to isolate CD4+ and CD8+ T cell populations. This record comes from a study of identical twins (dated by TCRdb to the mid-2010s). For the wider study: To test whether fetal clonotypes persist, this study deep-sequenced TCR alpha and beta repertoires from monozygotic twins, from unrelated adults of various ages, and from cord blood. To rule out contamination, replicate twin experiments were performed at different times with different library preparation protocols. What the work shows at the level of the full study, not this receptor alone: Out-of-frame TCR alpha sharing in monozygotic twins was systematically underestimated by recombination models, whereas sharing between unrelated individuals was in agreement with the recombination models. In beta out-of-frame sequences, excess twin sharing was weaker, because having fewer shared sequences lowered the signal-to-noise ratio. Compared with coincidental sharing between unrelated individuals, out-of-frame TCR alpha sequences shared between twins had an excess of sequences with low generation probability. Because the same donors could not be followed over many years, conclusions were based on cross-sectional statistical analysis. Abundant cord blood beta clonotypes had fewer insertions, young adult naive repertoires showed a similar but weaker trend, and memory repertoires showed no such trend. Zero-insertion analyses could be partly confounded by invariant T cells such as MAIT and iNKT, although diverse VJ usage argued against such confounding for most clonotypes.

Library construction relied on 5' RACE. The sequencer was an Illumina HiSeq 2000. Template switching introduced a universal primer binding site; the final cDNA contained a unique molecular identifier, enabling accurate counting of TCR cDNA molecules. Specific primers in the conserved constant-segment region were used to synthesize first-strand cDNA for the TCR alpha and beta chains. To control for contamination, every cDNA library carried two barcodes: a SMART-Mk sample barcode plus Illumina barcodes. TruSeq adapter sequences along with Illumina sample barcodes were introduced in two successive PCR steps. Sequencing of the TCR alpha and beta cDNA libraries was done on the Illumina HiSeq platform using custom primers. In the paper's pipeline: Unique molecular identifiers were extracted from raw reads with MiGEC, and CDR3 positions were determined with MiXCR. For each individual, recombination models were inferred using an EM algorithm with the repgenHMM and IGoR tools. The analysis of shared clonotypes was done with the tcR package in R, with sharing normalized by the product of cloneset sizes. To study raw recombination free of thymic and clonal selection effects, out-of-frame nonproductive sequences were analyzed. TCRdb passed the public sequencing reads through fastp at Q25 and MiXCR, retaining productive beta sequences. Identical CDR3 protein sequences are pooled into one entry, listed with their most common genes and DNA. The V and J calls, along with clone size, are taken from TCRdb and not from the paper's own processing. The sample yields some 210,000 distinct CDR3 sequences; approximately 15% were counted once. Together, the top ten hold 40% of the sample.

These data also featured in a second study, about T cells expressing NK-cell markers. In that second paper, the authors write: TCR beta-chain repertoires were profiled in sorted CD3+CD56+NKG2C+, CD3+CD56+NKG2C- and CD3+CD56-NKG2C+ T-cell subsets from about 8 donors. Among the eight sequenced donors, only one was HCMV-seronegative, while the other seven were HCMV-seropositive. To restrict sorting to alphabetaTCR-expressing T cells, an anti-gammadeltaTCR antibody was added in several experiments. For roughly six donors, the dominant CD3+CD56+NKG2C+ clonotypes were among the top 10 CD8+ clonotypes and accounted for about 1.0-7.0% of CD8+ T cells. Those dominant clonotypes were again the most abundant among CD3+CD56-NKG2C+ cells in a few donors, at about 28.3-60.1%. Whether the expanded NKG2C-expressing T cell clones were specific for HCMV antigens remained unclear. The eight sequenced donors were randomly selected healthy volunteers, three men and five women. HCMV-specific IgG was detected in serum with a commercial ELISA kit to determine HCMV serostatus. MIGEC was used to demultiplex reads and group reads by UMI, and MiTCR was used to assemble and quantify clonotypes. Only TCR cDNA sequences supported by at least two reads were kept to exclude erroneous sequences. The tcR package was used for downstream repertoire analysis, and clonotypes were matched across fractions by CDR3 nucleotide sequence plus V segment. VDJmatch was used to annotate antigen specificity against VDJdb, with one amino acid substitution in CDR3 permitted.

This receptor was identified in a woman under 30 in good health. Sequencing was performed on CD8+ T cells sorted from blood. The chain joins TRBV5-8 to TRBJ2-7; no D gene can be assigned with confidence. The CDR3 is CASSHGLLWEQYF. In nucleotides, the sequence is TGTGCCAGCAGCCACGGGCTCCTCTGGGAGCAGTACTTC. Here the CDR3 is joined to the reference TRBV5-8 and TRBJ2-7 genes, and the full variable domain is: EAGVTQSPTHLIKTRGQQATLRCSPISGHTSVYWYQQALGLGLQFLLWYDEGEERNRGNFPPRFSGRQFPNYSSELNVNALELEDSALYLCASSHGLLWEQYFGPGTRLTVT.